This T cell receptor (beta chain) emerged from a study of T-cell memory formation after mild COVID-19. Worth noting for this clonotype: What it binds is not known.

The study's findings and limits: Pre-infection memory carried some responding clones, suggesting that cross-reactive memory joined. From day 15 to 85, contracting clones were balanced between CD4 and CD8, whereas later expanders leaned toward CD4+.

The germline V gene has CDR1 MNHEY and CDR2 SVGEGT. V lost 3 bases, J lost 10 bases, and 6 bases stayed unmatched. The CDR3 has 13 amino acids. Constant-segment primers served in 5'RACE that generated TCR alpha and TCR beta cDNA libraries bearing sample barcodes and UMIs. Via MiXCR, TCRdb re-called the 5' RACE reads, giving one row per CDR3 protein. The table includes over 250,000 distinct CDR3 sequences, more than 15% detected once. The V and J genes are TRBV6-2 or TRBV6-3 and TRBJ2-1; 7 positions match TRBD2. The clonotype comes from a man between 18 and 35 years old who had mild COVID-19 (a few samples of this study predate the infection). Cell type and time point are not known. Sequenced: PBMCs or a T cell subset sorted from them (not recorded which). The CDR3 is CASSYAGEAEQFF. The CDR3 nucleotides are TGTGCCAGCAGTTATGCGGGGGAGGCAGAGCAGTTCTTC.